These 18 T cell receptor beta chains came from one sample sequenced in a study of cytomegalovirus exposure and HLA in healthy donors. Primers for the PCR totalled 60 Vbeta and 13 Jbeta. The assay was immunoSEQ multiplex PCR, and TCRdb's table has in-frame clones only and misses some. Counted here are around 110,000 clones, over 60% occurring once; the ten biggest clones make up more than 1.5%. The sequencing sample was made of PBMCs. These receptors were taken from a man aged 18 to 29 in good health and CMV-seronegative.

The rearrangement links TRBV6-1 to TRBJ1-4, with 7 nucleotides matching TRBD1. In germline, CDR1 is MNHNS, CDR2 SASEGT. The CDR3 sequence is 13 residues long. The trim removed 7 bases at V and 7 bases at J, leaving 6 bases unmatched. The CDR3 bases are TGTGCCAGCAAGCTCCAGGGGGGTGAAAAACTGTTTTTT. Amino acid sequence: CASKLQGGEKLFF.

CDR3 amino acids: CASSDTELEAFF. For the CDR3, the DNA is TGTGCCAGTTCGGACACAGAACTTGAAGCTTTCTTT. This chain uses TRBV7-9 with TRBJ1-1, with D possibly TRBD1 on 5 matching bases. CDR1 and CDR2 (germline): SEHNR, FQNEAQ (reference sequence). The V end lost 9 bases, the J end lost 7 bases, and 15 bases lay between the germline ends. The CDR3 contains 12 residues.

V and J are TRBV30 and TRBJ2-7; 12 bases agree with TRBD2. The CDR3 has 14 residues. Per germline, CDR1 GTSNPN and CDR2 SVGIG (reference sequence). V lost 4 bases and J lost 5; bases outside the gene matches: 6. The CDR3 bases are TGTGCCTGGACGACTAGCGGGAGAGACCACGAGCAGTACTTC. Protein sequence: CAWTTSGRDHEQYF.

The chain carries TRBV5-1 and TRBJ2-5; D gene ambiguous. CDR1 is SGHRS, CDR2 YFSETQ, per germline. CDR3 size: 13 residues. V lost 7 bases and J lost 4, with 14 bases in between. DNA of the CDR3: TGCGCCAGCTATCTCGAGTTCCGAGAGACCCAGTACTTC. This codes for CASYLEFRETQYF. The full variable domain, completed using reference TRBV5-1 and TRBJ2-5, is KAGVTQTPRYLIKTRGQQVTLSCSPISGHRSVSWYQQTPGQGLQFLFEYFSETQRNKGNFPGRFSGRQFSNSRSEMNVSTLELGDSALYLCASYLEFRETQYFGPGTRLLVL.

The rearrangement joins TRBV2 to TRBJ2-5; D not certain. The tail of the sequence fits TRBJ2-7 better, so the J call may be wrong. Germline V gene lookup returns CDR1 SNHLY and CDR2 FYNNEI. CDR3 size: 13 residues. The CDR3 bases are TGTGCCAGCAGGAGACGCGACTCCTACGAGCAGTACTTC. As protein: CASRRRDSYEQYF.

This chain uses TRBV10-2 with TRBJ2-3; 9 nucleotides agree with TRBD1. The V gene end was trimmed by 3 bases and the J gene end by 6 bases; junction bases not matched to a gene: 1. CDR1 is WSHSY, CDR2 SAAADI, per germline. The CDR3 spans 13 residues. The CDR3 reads CASSEQGADTQYF. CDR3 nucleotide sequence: TGCGCCAGCAGTGAACAGGGGGCGGATACGCAGTATTTT.

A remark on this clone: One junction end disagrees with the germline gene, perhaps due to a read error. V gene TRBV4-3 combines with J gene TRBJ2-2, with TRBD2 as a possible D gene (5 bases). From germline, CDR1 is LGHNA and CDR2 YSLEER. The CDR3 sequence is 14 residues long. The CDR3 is CASSQGAHTGKLFF. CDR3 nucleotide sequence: TGCGCCAGCAGCCAAGGGGCACACACCGGGAAGCTGTTTTTT.

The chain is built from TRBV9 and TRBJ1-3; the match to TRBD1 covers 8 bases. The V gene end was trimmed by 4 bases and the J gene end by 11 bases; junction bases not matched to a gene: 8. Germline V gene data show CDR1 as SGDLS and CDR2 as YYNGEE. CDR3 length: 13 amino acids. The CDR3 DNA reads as TGTGCCAGCAGCTTGGACAGGGCAGACGCCATATATTTT. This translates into CASSLDRADAIYF.

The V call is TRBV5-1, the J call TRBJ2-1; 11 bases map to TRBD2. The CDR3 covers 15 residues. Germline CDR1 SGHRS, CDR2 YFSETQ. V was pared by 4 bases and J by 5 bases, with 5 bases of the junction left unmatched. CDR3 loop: CASSLPGLADNEQFF. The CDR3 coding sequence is TGCGCCAGCAGCCTCCCGGGACTAGCGGACAATGAGCAGTTCTTC.

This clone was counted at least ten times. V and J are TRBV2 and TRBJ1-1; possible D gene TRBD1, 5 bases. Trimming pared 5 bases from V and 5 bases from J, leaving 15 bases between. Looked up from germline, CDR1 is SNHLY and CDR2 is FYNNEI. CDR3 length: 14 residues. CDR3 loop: CASSKSGDGTEAFF. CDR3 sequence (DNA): TGTGCCAGCAGTAAATCGGGGGATGGGACTGAAGCTTTCTTT.

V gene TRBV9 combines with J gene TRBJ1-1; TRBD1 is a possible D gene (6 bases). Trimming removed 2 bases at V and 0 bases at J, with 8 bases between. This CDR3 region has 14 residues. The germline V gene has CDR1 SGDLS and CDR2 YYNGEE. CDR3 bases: TGTGCCAGCAGCGTTACAGGGCTGAACACTGAAGCTTTCTTT. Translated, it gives CASSVTGLNTEAFF.

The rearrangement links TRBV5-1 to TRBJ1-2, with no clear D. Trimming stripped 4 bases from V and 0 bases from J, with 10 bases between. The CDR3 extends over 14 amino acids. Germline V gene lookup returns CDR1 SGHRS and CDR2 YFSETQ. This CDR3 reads CASSDNRANYGYTF. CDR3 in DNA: TGCGCCAGCAGCGATAACAGAGCTAACTATGGCTACACCTTC.

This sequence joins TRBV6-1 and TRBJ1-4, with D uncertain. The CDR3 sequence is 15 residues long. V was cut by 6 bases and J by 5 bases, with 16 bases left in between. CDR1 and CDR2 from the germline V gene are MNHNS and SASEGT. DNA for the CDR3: TGTGCCAGCAGACCCGACCTCCTCGGGAATGAAAAACTGTTTTTT. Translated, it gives CASRPDLLGNEKLFF.

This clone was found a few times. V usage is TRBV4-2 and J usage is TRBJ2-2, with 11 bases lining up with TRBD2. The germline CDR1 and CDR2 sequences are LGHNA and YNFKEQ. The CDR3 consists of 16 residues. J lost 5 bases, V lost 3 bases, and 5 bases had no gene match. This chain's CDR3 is CASSQTSGVGTGELFF. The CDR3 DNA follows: TGTGCCAGCAGCCAGACTAGCGGGGTGGGGACCGGGGAGCTGTTTTTT.

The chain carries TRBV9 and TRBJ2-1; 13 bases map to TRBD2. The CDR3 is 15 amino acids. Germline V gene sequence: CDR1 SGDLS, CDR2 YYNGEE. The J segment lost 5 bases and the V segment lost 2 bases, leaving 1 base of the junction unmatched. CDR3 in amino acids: CASSVGLAGNNEQFF. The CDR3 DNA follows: TGTGCCAGCAGCGTGGGACTAGCGGGAAACAATGAGCAGTTCTTC.

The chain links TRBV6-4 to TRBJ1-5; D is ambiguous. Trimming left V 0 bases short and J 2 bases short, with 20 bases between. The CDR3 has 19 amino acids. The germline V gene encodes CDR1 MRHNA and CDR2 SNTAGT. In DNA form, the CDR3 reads TGTGCCAGCAGTGACTCAGGAGGCAATGGTATGAAAGGCAATCAGCCCCAGCATTTT. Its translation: CASSDSGGNGMKGNQPQHF.

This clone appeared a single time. The CDR3 bases are TGTGCCAGCGGACCCGACAGGGCCCCCAATCAGCCCCAGCATTTT. Translation: CASGPDRAPNQPQHF. The chain combines TRBV7-8 with TRBJ1-5; 7 bases map to TRBD1. The CDR3 spans 15 residues. CDR1 and CDR2 from the germline V gene are SGHVS and FQNEAQ. V lost 8 bases and J lost 3; bases outside the gene matches: 10.

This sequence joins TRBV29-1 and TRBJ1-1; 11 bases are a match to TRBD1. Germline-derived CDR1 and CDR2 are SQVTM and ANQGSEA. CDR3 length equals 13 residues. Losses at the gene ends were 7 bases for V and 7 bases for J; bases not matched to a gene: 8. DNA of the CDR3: TGCAGCGCCCGGACAGGGGGCTTAGATGAAGCTTTCTTT. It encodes CSARTGGLDEAFF.